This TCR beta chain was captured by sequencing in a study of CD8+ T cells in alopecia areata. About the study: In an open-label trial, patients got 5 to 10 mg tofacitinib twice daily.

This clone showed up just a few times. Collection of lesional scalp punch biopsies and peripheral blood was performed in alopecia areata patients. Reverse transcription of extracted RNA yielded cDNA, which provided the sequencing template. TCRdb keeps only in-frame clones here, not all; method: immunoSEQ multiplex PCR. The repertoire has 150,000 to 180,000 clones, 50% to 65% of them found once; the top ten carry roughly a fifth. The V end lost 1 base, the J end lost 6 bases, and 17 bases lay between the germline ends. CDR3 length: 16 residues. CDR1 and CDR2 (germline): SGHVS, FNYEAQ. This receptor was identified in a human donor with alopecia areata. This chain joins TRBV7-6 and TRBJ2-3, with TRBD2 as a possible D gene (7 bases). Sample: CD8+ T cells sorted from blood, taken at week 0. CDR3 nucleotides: TGTGCCAGCAGCTTAGGCGGGGGCCCCCGCCTGGATACGCAGTATTTT. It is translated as CASSLGGGPRLDTQYF.